The text below deals with one T cell receptor (beta chain). Sequenced by immunoSEQ multiplex PCR; TCRdb stores in-frame clones only, minus some. The sample contains 250,000 or so clones, 87% of which appear only once. The data were taken from a study of blood T cell repertoires in COVID-19. Study-level information: Researchers got acute and convalescent COVID-19 samples from the United States, Italy and Spain. Sources were T cells, B-cell-depleted T cells, or PBMCs; the material itself was cDNA or gDNA.

The CDR3 loop spans 14 amino acids. Germline CDR1 and CDR2: LNHDA and SQIVND (reference sequence). V was cut by 10 bases and J by 4 bases, with 19 bases left in between. The sequencing sample was made of peripheral blood. This rearrangement joins TRBV19 to TRBJ1-1; a weak D match, TRBD1 (5 bases). This sequence was found in a man aged 18-30 years with active or convalescent COVID-19. CDR3 region: CAKPGGKGGTEAFF. The CDR3 DNA reads as TGTGCCAAGCCGGGGGGAAAGGGTGGCACTGAAGCTTTCTTT.